This T cell receptor beta chain was captured in a study of shared clonotypes between healthy human individuals. Whole-study results and caveats: A handful of donors held roughly 5% of naive CD4 clonotypes in common. Specimens sampled were limited to blood, with tissue repertoires likely differing. In general, naive subsets displayed greater estimated richness than memory subsets did.

Naive CD8 populations comprised CD45RO-negative cells positively selected for CCR7, excluding terminally differentiated effector memory CD45RA+ cells. This clone was counted once. Its antigen is currently unknown. The repertoire was sequenced with immunoSEQ multiplex PCR; TCRdb's copy has only in-frame clones and lacks some. This sample has about 550,000 clones, with over 95% found just once. This clonotype was sampled from a woman in her twenties or thirties in good health. Sample: naive CD8+ T cells sorted from blood.

The CDR3 DNA sequence: TGTGCCAGCCCACTAGCGGGAGGGGACTACGAGCAGTACTTC. It is translated as CASPLAGGDYEQYF. V usage is TRBV18 and J usage is TRBJ2-7; 13 nucleotides line up with TRBD2. This CDR3 region has 14 residues. V was pared by 8 bases and J by 3 bases, with 4 bases of the junction left unmatched. The germline gives CDR1 KGHSH, CDR2 LQKENI.